These T cell receptor beta chains were read from a single sample in a study of shared clonotypes between healthy human individuals. Assay: immunoSEQ multiplex PCR; the TCRdb copy retains only in-frame clones and omits some. The table records about 2.4 million clones, roughly 93% of them present only once. The sample was naive CD4+ T cells from PBMCs. Receptor source: a young man in good health. Some clones in this sample may be carry-over from other donors' samples. The CDR3 runs from the conserved cysteine through the conserved F or W. D genes are given only for firm matches. The listing skips clone size in some rows; elsewhere it reads once, few, many or a size class.

j_call	clone_size	d_call	v_call	cdr3_nt	cdr3_aa
TRBJ2-1	.	TRBD2	TRBV5-1	TGCGCCAGCAGCAGACTAGCGGGCAATGAGCAGTTCTTC	CASSRLAGNEQFF
TRBJ2-1	.	.	TRBV6-6	TGTGCCAGCAGCCCCGCAGGGTCTGCCAATGAGCAGTTCTTC	CASSPAGSANEQFF
TRBJ2-5	.	.	TRBV6-6	TGTGCCAGCAGTTTGGGACCCTTCCAAGAGACCCAGTACTTC	CASSLGPFQETQYF
TRBJ2-3	.	.	TRBV5-1	TGCGCCAGCAGCTTGGAAGGGGGGATTAGCACAGATACGCAGTATTTT	CASSLEGGISTDTQYF
TRBJ2-2	.	TRBD2	TRBV19	TGTGCCAGTAGTATCCGACTAGCGGGAGCCACCGGGGAGCTGTTTTTT	CASSIRLAGATGELFF
TRBJ2-1	.	TRBD2	TRBV30	TGTGCCTGGAGTGCCCGGACTAGCGGGAACTTCTACAATGAGCAGTTCTTC	CAWSARTSGNFYNEQFF
TRBJ2-1	.	TRBD2	TRBV5-4	TGTGCCAGCAGCCTATCTAGCGGGAGCGAGGCGAATGAGCAGTTCTTC	CASSLSSGSEANEQFF
TRBJ2-7	once	.	TRBV7-2	TGTGCCAGCAGCTTATTCCATGGCGAGCAGTACTTC	CASSLFHGEQYF
TRBJ2-7	.	TRBD1	TRBV27	TGTGCCAGCAGTTTCGGGGACAGATACTCCTACGAGCAGTACTTC	CASSFGDRYSYEQYF
TRBJ2-1	.	TRBD2	TRBV5-1	TGCACCAGCAGCTATGGGACTAGCGCCAATGAGCAGTTCTTC	CTSSYGTSANEQFF
TRBJ1-1	.	.	TRBV28	TGTGCCAGCAGTCCTCCGAGGGCCCGGACATGGAACACTGAAGCTTTCTTT	CASSPPRARTWNTEAFF
TRBJ1-6	.	.	TRBV5-1	TGCGCCAGCAGCTTGACTGAGGGAATAGGTTCACCCCTCCACTTT	CASSLTEGIGSPLHF
TRBJ2-2	.	.	TRBV5-1	TGCGCCAGCAGCCCCCGGGGAGGGGGCGGAACCGGGGAGCTGTTTTTT	CASSPRGGGGTGELFF
TRBJ2-5	.	TRBD2	TRBV5-4	TGTGCCAGCAGGGGGGGGTCAGAGACCCAGTACTTC	CASRGGSETQYF
TRBJ2-7	.	TRBD2	TRBV15	TGTGCCACCAGCAGGCTCGGGACTAGCGGTCACGGTGGATACGAGCAGTACTTC	CATSRLGTSGHGGYEQYF
TRBJ2-1	once	.	TRBV28	TGTGCCAGCAGTTTCCAGTGGGATGAGCAGTTCTTC	CASSFQWDEQFF
TRBJ1-2	.	.	TRBV5-1	TGCGCCAGCAGCTTGGGTGGCAGATTTAACTATGGCTACACCTTC	CASSLGGRFNYGYTF
TRBJ1-1	.	TRBD1	TRBV7-2	TGTGCCAGCAGCCGGGGACAGGGCGTCACTGAAGCTTTCTTT	CASSRGQGVTEAFF
TRBJ1-2	.	.	TRBV28	TGTGCCAGCAGTTTAAGTGTGTGGAATGGCGGCTACACCTTC	CASSLSVWNGGYTF
TRBJ2-1	.	TRBD2	TRBV29-1	TGCAGCGTTAGTAGTCGGGGACTAGCGGGAGTTCCTCGCAGGGAGCAGTTCTTC	CSVSSRGLAGVPRREQFF
TRBJ1-6	.	TRBD1	TRBV5-1	TGCGCCAGCAGCCGTGGGGACAGGGGCTATTCACCCCTCCACTTT	CASSRGDRGYSPLHF
TRBJ2-1	.	.	TRBV7-8	TGTGCCAGCAGCTTAATATTGAGCAATGAGCAGTTCTTC	CASSLILSNEQFF
TRBJ1-5	once	.	TRBV30	TGTGCCTGGAGCCGGCAGCCCTATCAGCCCCAGCATTTT	CAWSRQPYQPQHF
TRBJ2-2	.	.	TRBV29-1	TGCAGCGTTTTGGGTCCTCCGGGGAACACCGGGGAGCTGTTTTTT	CSVLGPPGNTGELFF
TRBJ1-2	few	.	TRBV18	TGTGCCAGCTCACCTGAGACAGATGGCTACACCTTC	CASSPETDGYTF
TRBJ2-1	.	.	TRBV5-1	TGCGCCAGCAGCGCGACAGGATCCTACTCCTACAATGAGCAGTTCTTC	CASSATGSYSYNEQFF
TRBJ2-2	.	.	TRBV11-2	TGTGCCAGCAGCTTCTTAAAAAGCGGGTGGGACGCCGGGGAGCTGTTTTTT	CASSFLKSGWDAGELFF
TRBJ2-2	.	TRBD1	TRBV19	TGTGCCAGTAGTAGGGACAGCGCGAACACCGGGGAGCTGTTTTTT	CASSRDSANTGELFF
TRBJ2-3	.	TRBD2	TRBV6-1	TGTGCCAAGCCTAGCGGGAAGGTTCCAGATACGCAGTATTTT	CAKPSGKVPDTQYF
TRBJ2-1	.	TRBD2	TRBV7-2	TGTGCCAGCAGCTCTACCGGGACTAGCGGGAGGGATGAGCAGTTCTTC	CASSSTGTSGRDEQFF
TRBJ2-7	.	.	TRBV19	TGTGCCAGTAGTATAGTCCAGAGATCCTACGAGCAGTACTTC	CASSIVQRSYEQYF
TRBJ2-3	.	.	TRBV5-1	TGCGCCAGCAGCCCCCCCGGGGGCCAGGGAGCAGATACGCAGTATTTT	CASSPPGGQGADTQYF
TRBJ1-4	few	.	TRBV20-1	TGCAGTGCTAGACAGCCCGGTGGACTGTTTTTT	CSARQPGGLFF
TRBJ2-1	.	TRBD1	TRBV5-1	TGCGCCAGCAGCGAGGACAGGGGACACAATGAGCAGTTCTTC	CASSEDRGHNEQFF
TRBJ1-2	.	.	TRBV5-1	TGCGCCAGCAGTCCTAACACCGGGACCCTATATGGCTACACCTTC	CASSPNTGTLYGYTF
TRBJ2-3	.	.	TRBV6-5	TGTGCCAGCACCGGGACTGGCACAGATACGCAGTATTTT	CASTGTGTDTQYF
TRBJ1-1	.	.	TRBV5-1	TGCGCCAGCAGCTTGGTCCCGGGTACCAGTGAAGCTTTCTTT	CASSLVPGTSEAFF
TRBJ2-7	.	TRBD2	TRBV18	TGTGCCAGCTCACCGCTTGGGCGGGGGAGCTCCTACGAGCAGTACTTC	CASSPLGRGSSYEQYF
TRBJ1-1	.	.	TRBV27	TGTGCCAGCAGTTTAAAGCCCGGACCTTCCGAAGCTTTCTTT	CASSLKPGPSEAFF
TRBJ1-5	.	.	TRBV7-8	TGTGCCAGCAGCTTAGTCAACGATCAGCCCCAGCATTTT	CASSLVNDQPQHF
TRBJ2-6	.	TRBD2	TRBV27	TGTGCCAGCCGGGGGGTGGGTGATGGGGCCAACGTCCTGACTTTC	CASRGVGDGANVLTF
TRBJ2-5	.	.	TRBV14	TGTGCCAGCAGCCAAGGGTCCGGGACGGTCCAGTACTTC	CASSQGSGTVQYF
TRBJ2-7	.	TRBD2	TRBV25-1	TGTGCCAGCAGTGAGTCCCTAGCGGGGGTAAGCTACGAGCAGTACTTC	CASSESLAGVSYEQYF
TRBJ1-1	.	.	TRBV18	TGTGCCAGCTCACCAAGGCCGGGGGAAGCTTTCTTT	CASSPRPGEAFF
TRBJ2-7	.	TRBD1	TRBV7-2	TGTGCCAGCAGCTCCATGACAGGGGCCTACGAGCAGTACTTC	CASSSMTGAYEQYF
TRBJ2-2	.	.	TRBV5-8	TGTGCCACCAATAGGGTCCTGTTTACCGGGGAGCTGTTTTTT	CATNRVLFTGELFF
TRBJ2-5	.	.	TRBV11-2	TGTGCCAGCAGCACCCACACCGGACTAACAGAGACCCAGTACTTC	CASSTHTGLTETQYF
TRBJ2-3	.	TRBD2	TRBV14	TGTGCCAGCAGCCAAGATCGCGGGAGGGACACAGATACGCAGTATTTT	CASSQDRGRDTDTQYF
TRBJ1-3	.	.	TRBV5-1	TGCGCCAGCAGCCCAAGCGGGGACCGCTCTGGAAACACCATATATTTT	CASSPSGDRSGNTIYF
TRBJ2-7	.	TRBD1	TRBV5-4	TGTGCCAGCACCATGGGACAGGGTCGCGAGCAGTACTTC	CASTMGQGREQYF
TRBJ1-2	.	TRBD1	TRBV4-3	TGCGCCAGCAGCCGTCAGGGACAGGGTAACTATGGCTACACCTTC	CASSRQGQGNYGYTF
TRBJ1-2	.	.	TRBV29-1	TGCAGCGTTAATCCCGAACGACAGCGCTATGGCTACACCTTC	CSVNPERQRYGYTF
TRBJ2-2	.	.	TRBV7-9	TGTGCCAGCAGCGCATACAGTACCGGGGAGCTGTTTTTT	CASSAYSTGELFF
TRBJ2-5	.	TRBD1	TRBV18	TGTGCCAGCTCACCATCCCAGGGGGCGAAGGAGACCCAGTACTTC	CASSPSQGAKETQYF
TRBJ2-3	.	.	TRBV4-3	TGCGCCAGCAGCCTAGGGGGGAGTACAGATACGCAGTATTTT	CASSLGGSTDTQYF
TRBJ2-2	.	TRBD1	TRBV14	TGTGCCAGCAGCCCGGGGACAGGGGTCACCGGGGAGCTGTTTTTT	CASSPGTGVTGELFF
TRBJ2-7	.	.	TRBV5-1	TGCGCCAGCAGCTTGGGGGTCAGCTCCTACGAGCAGTACTTC	CASSLGVSSYEQYF
TRBJ2-3	.	.	TRBV10-3	TGTGCCATCAGTGAGTCGATCGGTAGCACAGATACGCAGTATTTT	CAISESIGSTDTQYF
TRBJ2-1	.	.	TRBV13	TGTGCCAGCAGCTTACTAGCCCACCCCTCCTACAATGAGCAGTTCTTC	CASSLLAHPSYNEQFF
TRBJ2-6	.	.	TRBV5-4	TGTGCCAGCAGCTTGTGGGGGGCCAACGTCCTGACTTTC	CASSLWGANVLTF